The clone carrying this T cell receptor (beta chain) was seen only a few times. Its antigen is still unknown. These data come from a study of beta chain features in type 1 diabetes. For the study at large: All of the samples together had 85 million to 130 million sorted cells examined. Study-wide results and caveats: Any HLA type influence on TCRB rearrangement was left unresolved here.

Averaging approximately 110 mL, one heparinised blood draw came from each individual donor. Reverse transcribing all isolated RNA meant expressed TCRB transcripts were sequenced. Only in-frame clones appear in the TCRdb table, and some are missing; sequencing was by immunoSEQ multiplex PCR. Among about 210,000 clones listed, about a tenth were seen once. Sequencing was done on a sample of central memory CD4+ T cells from blood. This receptor was taken from a man aged 18 to 30 in good health.

The CDR3 here is CASSSGWGRYTEAFF. The CDR3 DNA follows: TGCGCCAGCAGCTCCGGATGGGGAAGATACACTGAAGCTTTCTTT. The V and J genes are TRBV4-1 and TRBJ1-1, with D uncertain. This CDR3 is built from 15 residues. V lost 5 bases and J 3 bases, leaving 16 bases between the germline ends. From germline, CDR1 is MGHRA and CDR2 YSYEKL.